The sequence of this T cell receptor beta chain was determined in a study of T-cell memory formation after mild COVID-19. About the research overall: Clusters were largely donor specific.

Looked up from germline, CDR1 is SNHLY and CDR2 is FYNNEI. This CDR3 has 13 residues. V lost 8 bases and J lost 6; bases outside the gene matches: 3. TCRdb fed the 5' RACE reads into MiXCR, producing one record per CDR3 protein. The sample records 390,000 or so distinct CDR3 sequences, about 16% being singletons. This clonotype came up a few times. This receptor was taken from a man aged 18 to 29 who had mild COVID-19 (a few samples of this study predate the infection). Cell type and time point are not known. The sample consisted of PBMCs or a T cell subset sorted from them (not recorded which). This chain joins TRBV2 and TRBJ2-1, with 11 bases lining up with TRBD2. This chain's CDR3 is CASASGGINEQFF. The CDR3 nucleotides are TGTGCCAGCGCTAGCGGGGGGATCAATGAGCAGTTCTTC.